This TCR beta chain was captured by sequencing in a study of shared clonotypes between healthy human individuals. General study points: Non-shared clonotypes showed lower generation probabilities than clonotypes common to all four donors. Specimens sampled were limited to blood, with tissue repertoires likely differing.

For every subset, genomic DNA was evenly distributed across several immunoSEQ plates. Sequenced by immunoSEQ multiplex PCR; TCRdb stores in-frame clones only, minus some. The sample has roughly 850,000 clones; approximately 96% are singletons. The CDR3 covers 17 residues. Looked up from germline, CDR1 is MGHRA and CDR2 is YSYEKL. Germline trimming cut 1 base from V and 4 bases from J; bases unmatched to any gene: 4. CD45RO-negative cells were positively selected for CCR7, leaving out terminally differentiated effector memory CD45RA+ cells. Each of the donors was a healthy adult who was HIV-negative and had not had a recent acute infection or vaccination. Points on this clone: The antigen is unknown.

The chain employs TRBV4-1 and TRBJ2-2, with 12 bases fitting TRBD1. The sequence derives from a man aged 25-45 years in good health. The specimen was naive CD8+ T cells sorted from blood. This chain's CDR3 is CASSQVLGQGATGELFF. The DNA of the CDR3 is TGCGCCAGCAGCCAAGTTCTGGGACAGGGGGCCACCGGGGAGCTGTTTTTT.